The T cell receptor beta chain described here comes from a study of T cell repertoires in cytomegalovirus infection (dated by TCRdb to about 2019). In the study overall: Alongside well-studied HLA-B-restricted epitopes, the peptide stimulations were aimed at recently identified HLA-C-restricted CMV epitopes, whose presentation resists viral immunomodulation. The HLA type of each donor mattered for the analysis, because public TCR beta signatures pointed to carriage of CMV infection along with the matching HLA type.

Explained via the paper, the treatment or condition label denotes: in vitro stimulation with specific CMV peptide epitopes to enrich CMV-specific T cells. Results and caveats for the whole study, not just this receptor: In the ex vivo response, HLA-C-restricted CMV-specific TCR beta clonotypes were dominant, and in two of eight donors the single most frequent clonotype came from this HLA-C-restricted group. In both this cohort and an independent cohort of a few hundred donors, the cumulative frequency of public TCR beta family members distinguished carriers of CMV infection plus the relevant HLA type.

TCRdb records Illumina HiSeq 1500 as the sequencer. TCRdb itself trimmed the public reads at Q25 with fastp, ran MiXCR and retained productive beta chains. Rows matching on CDR3 protein sequence are summarized as one entry with the most common DNA and genes. Within this sample are a few hundred thousand distinct CDR3 sequences, with about 34% of them counted one time only. About 13% of the sample is taken by the ten largest. CDR1 and CDR2 are read off the germline V gene (reference sequence) as SEHNR and FQNEAQ. The CDR3, from cysteine to phenylalanine, totals 15 residues. Of the read, only the CDR3 DNA is kept; its 45 bases are in frame from base 1. Notes on this clonotype: There is no known antigen for this receptor. One junction end disagrees with the germline gene, perhaps due to a read error.

The TCR was taken from a human donor in good health (CMV status not recorded). Some clones in this sample may be carry-over from other donors' samples. Specimen: cultured PBMCs, collected from culture after CMV antigen stimulation. The sequence is built from TRBV7-9 and TRBJ2-7; TRBD1 lines up with 9 middle nucleotides. The CDR3 corresponds to CVSISDGTGNGEQYF. The DNA sequence follows: TGTGTCAGCATCTCGGACGGGACAGGGAACGGCGAGCAGTACTTC.